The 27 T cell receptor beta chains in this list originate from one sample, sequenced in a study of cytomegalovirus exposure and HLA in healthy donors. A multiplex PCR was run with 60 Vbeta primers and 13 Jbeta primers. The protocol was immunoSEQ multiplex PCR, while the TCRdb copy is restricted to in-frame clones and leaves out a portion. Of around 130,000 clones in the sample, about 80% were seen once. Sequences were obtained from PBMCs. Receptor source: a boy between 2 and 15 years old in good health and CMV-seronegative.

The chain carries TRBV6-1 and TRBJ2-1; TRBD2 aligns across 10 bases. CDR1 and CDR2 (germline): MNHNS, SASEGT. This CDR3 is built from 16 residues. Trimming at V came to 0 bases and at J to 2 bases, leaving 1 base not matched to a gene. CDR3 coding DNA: TGTGCCAGCAGTGAAGCAAGCGGGGGGGCCTACAATGAGCAGTTCTTC. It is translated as CASSEASGGAYNEQFF.

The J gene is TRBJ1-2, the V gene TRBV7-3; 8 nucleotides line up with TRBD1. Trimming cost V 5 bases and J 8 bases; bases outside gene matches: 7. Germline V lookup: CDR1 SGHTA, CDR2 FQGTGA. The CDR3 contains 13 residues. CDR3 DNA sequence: TGTGCCAGCAGCCATGGACAGGGTAACGGCTACACCTTC. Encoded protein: CASSHGQGNGYTF. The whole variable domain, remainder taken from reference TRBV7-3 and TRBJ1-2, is GAGVSQTPSNKVTEKGKYVELRCDPISGHTALYWYRQSLGQGPEFLIYFQGTGAADDSGLPNDRFFAVRPEGSVSTLKIQRTERGDSAVYLCASSHGQGNGYTFGSGTRLTVV.

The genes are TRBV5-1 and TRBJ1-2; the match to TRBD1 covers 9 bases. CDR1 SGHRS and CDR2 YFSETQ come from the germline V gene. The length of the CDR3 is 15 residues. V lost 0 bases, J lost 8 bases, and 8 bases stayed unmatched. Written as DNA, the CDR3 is TGCGCCAGCAGCTTGGGAACAGGGGGCCAGCGGGGCTACACCTTC. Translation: CASSLGTGGQRGYTF. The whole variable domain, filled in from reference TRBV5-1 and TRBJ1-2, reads KAGVTQTPRYLIKTRGQQVTLSCSPISGHRSVSWYQQTPGQGLQFLFEYFSETQRNKGNFPGRFSGRQFSNSRSEMNVSTLELGDSALYLCASSLGTGGQRGYTFGSGTRLTVV.

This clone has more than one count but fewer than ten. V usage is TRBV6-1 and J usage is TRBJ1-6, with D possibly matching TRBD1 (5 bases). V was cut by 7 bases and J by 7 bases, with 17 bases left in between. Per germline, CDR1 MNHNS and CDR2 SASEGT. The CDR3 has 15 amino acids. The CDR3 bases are TGTGCCAGCACCGAAGGAGGGGTCGAGAATTCACCCCTCCACTTT. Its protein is CASTEGGVENSPLHF.

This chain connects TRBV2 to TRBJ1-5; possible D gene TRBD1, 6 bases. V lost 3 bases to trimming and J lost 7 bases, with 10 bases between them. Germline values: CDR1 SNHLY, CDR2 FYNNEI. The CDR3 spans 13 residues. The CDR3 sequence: CASSEEGGQPQHF. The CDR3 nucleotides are TGTGCCAGCAGTGAGGAGGGGGGGCAGCCCCAGCATTTT.

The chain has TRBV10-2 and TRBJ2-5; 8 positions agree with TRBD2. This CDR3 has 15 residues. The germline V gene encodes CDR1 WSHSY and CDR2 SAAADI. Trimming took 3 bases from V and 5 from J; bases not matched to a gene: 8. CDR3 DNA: TGCGCCAGCAGTGAATTAGCGGGATTAAGGGAGACCCAGTACTTC. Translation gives CASSELAGLRETQYF.

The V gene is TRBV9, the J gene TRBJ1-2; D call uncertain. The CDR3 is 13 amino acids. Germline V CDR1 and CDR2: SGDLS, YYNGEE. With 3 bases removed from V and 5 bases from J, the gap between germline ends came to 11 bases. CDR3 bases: TGTGCCAGCAGCGGTTCAGGAGGATATGGCTACACCTTC. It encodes CASSGSGGYGYTF.

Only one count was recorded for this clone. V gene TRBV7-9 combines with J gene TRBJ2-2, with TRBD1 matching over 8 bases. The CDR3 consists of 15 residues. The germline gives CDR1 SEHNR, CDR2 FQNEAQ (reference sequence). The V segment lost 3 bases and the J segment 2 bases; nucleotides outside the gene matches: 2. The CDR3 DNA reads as TGTGCCAGCAGCTTGGGACAGGAAAACACCGGGGAGCTGTTTTTT. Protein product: CASSLGQENTGELFF.

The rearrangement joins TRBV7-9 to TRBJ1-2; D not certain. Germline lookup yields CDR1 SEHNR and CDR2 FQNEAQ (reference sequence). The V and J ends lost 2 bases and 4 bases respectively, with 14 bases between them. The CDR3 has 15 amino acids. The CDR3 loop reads CASSLSTPAGYGYTF. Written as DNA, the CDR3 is TGTGCCAGCAGCTTAAGCACGCCTGCTGGCTATGGCTACACCTTC.

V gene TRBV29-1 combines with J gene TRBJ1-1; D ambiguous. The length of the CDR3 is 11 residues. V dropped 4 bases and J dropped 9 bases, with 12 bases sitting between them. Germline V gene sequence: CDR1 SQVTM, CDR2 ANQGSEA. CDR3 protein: CSVGARGKAFF. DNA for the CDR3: TGCAGCGTTGGGGCCCGGGGAAAAGCTTTCTTT.

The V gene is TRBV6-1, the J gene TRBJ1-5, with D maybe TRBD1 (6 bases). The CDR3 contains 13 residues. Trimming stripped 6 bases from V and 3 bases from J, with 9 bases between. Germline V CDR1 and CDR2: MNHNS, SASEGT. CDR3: CASSNRVNQPQHF. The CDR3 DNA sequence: TGTGCCAGCAGCAACAGGGTCAATCAGCCCCAGCATTTT.

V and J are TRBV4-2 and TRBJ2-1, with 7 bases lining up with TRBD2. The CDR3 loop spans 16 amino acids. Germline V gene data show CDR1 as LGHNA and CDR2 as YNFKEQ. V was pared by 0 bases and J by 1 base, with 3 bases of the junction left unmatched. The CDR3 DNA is TGTGCCAGCAGCCAAGAGCCTAGCGGATCCTACAATGAGCAGTTCTTC. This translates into CASSQEPSGSYNEQFF.

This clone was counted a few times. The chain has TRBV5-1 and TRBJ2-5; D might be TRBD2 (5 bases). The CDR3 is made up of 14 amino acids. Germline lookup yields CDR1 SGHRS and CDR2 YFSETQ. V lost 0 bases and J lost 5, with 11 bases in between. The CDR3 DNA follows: TGCGCCAGCAGCTTGGGTGGACTGGGGGAGACCCAGTACTTC. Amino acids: CASSLGGLGETQYF.

The CDR3 protein is CASNYNTGELFF. DNA for the CDR3: TGCGCCAGCAACTATAACACCGGGGAGCTGTTTTTT. The V gene is TRBV4-1, the J gene TRBJ2-2; D is unresolved. Looked up from germline, CDR1 is MGHRA and CDR2 is YSYEKL. Trimming stripped 7 bases from V and 2 bases from J, with 5 bases between. The CDR3 runs 12 residues.

The CDR3 sequence is CASSPRTGWDNEQFF. DNA of the CDR3: TGCGCCAGCAGCCCGCGGACAGGGTGGGACAATGAGCAGTTCTTC. The J gene is TRBJ2-1, the V gene TRBV5-1, with TRBD1 identical over 8 bases. The CDR3 length is 15 residues. With V trimmed by 4 bases and J by 5 bases, 8 bases remained unmatched. From germline, CDR1 is SGHRS and CDR2 YFSETQ.

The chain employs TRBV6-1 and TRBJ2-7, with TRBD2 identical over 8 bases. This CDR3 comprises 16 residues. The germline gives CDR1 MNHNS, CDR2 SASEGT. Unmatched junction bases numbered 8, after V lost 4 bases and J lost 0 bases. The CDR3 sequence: CASSAREGDSSYEQYV. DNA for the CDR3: TGTGCCAGCAGTGCTCGGGAGGGCGACAGCTCCTACGAGCAGTACGTC.

This CDR3 is CASSLVPVASSYNEQFF. CDR3 bases: TGTGCCAGCAGCTTAGTACCCGTGGCTAGCTCCTACAATGAGCAGTTCTTC. The chain recombines TRBV7-2 with TRBJ2-1; D remains ambiguous. The ends were cut back, 1 base at V and 0 bases at J, with 13 bases in the middle. Germline-derived CDR1 and CDR2 are SGHTA and FQGNSA. CDR3 length: 17 residues.

CDR3: CASSFPGQEVYGYTF. CDR3 DNA sequence: TGTGCCAGCAGCTTTCCGGGACAGGAGGTGTATGGCTACACCTTC. The rearrangement uses TRBV5-4 and TRBJ1-2, with 8 bases fitting TRBD1. The V gene's germline CDR1 is SGHNT and CDR2 YYREEE (reference sequence). Trimming removed 2 bases from V and 5 bases from J; junction bases left unmatched: 8. This CDR3 is built from 15 residues.

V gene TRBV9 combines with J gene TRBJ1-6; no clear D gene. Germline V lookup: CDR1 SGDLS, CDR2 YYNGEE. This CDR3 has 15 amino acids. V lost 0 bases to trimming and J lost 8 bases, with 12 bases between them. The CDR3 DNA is TGTGCCAGCAGCGTAGTGGAGGGAGTGGATTCACCCCTCCACTTT. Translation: CASSVVEGVDSPLHF.

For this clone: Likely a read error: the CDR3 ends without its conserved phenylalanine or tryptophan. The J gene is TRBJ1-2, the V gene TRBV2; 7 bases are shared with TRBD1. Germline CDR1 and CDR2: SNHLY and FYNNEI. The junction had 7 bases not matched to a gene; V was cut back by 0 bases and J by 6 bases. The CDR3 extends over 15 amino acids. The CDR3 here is CASSEALRDSHGYTS. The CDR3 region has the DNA TGTGCCAGCAGTGAAGCGCTTCGGGACAGTCATGGCTACACCTCC.

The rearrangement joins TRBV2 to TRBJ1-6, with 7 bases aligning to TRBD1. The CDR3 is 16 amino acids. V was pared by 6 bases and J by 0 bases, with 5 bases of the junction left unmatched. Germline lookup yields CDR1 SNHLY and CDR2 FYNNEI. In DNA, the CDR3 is TGTGCCAGCAGCCGACAGGGATTCTCCTATAATTCACCCCTCCACTTT. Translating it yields CASSRQGFSYNSPLHF.

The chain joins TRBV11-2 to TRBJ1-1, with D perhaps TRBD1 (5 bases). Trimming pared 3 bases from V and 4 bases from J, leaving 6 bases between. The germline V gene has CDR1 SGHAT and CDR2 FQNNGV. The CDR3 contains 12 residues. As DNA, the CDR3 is TGTGCCAGCAGCTTTGGGGCCACTGAAGCTTTCTTT. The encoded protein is CASSFGATEAFF. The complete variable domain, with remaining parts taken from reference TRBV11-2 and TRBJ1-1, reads EAGVAQSPRYKIIEKRQSVAFWCNPISGHATLYWYQQILGQGPKLLIQFQNNGVVDDSQLPKDRFSAERLKGVDSTLKIQPAKLEDSAVYLCASSFGATEAFFGQGTRLTVV.

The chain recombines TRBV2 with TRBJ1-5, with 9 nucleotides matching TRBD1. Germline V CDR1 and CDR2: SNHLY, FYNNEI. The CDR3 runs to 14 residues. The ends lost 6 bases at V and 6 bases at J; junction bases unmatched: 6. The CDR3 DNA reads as TGTGCCAGCAGCCCCACAGGGGGCGGTCAGCCCCAGCATTTT. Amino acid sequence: CASSPTGGGQPQHF.

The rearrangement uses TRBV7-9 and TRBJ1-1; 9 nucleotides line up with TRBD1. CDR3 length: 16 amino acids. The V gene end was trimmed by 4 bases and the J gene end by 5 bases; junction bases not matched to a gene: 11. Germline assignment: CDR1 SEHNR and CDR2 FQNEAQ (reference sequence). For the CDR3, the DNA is TGTGCCAGCAGCTCCCGCACAGGGGGCAGGAGGACTGAAGCTTTCTTT. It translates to CASSSRTGGRRTEAFF. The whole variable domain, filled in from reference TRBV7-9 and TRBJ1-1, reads DTGVSQNPRHKITKRGQNVTFRCDPISEHNRLYWYRQTLGQGPEFLTYFQNEAQLEKSRLLSDRFSAERPKGSFSTLEIQRTEQGDSAMYLCASSSRTGGRRTEAFFGQGTRLTVV.

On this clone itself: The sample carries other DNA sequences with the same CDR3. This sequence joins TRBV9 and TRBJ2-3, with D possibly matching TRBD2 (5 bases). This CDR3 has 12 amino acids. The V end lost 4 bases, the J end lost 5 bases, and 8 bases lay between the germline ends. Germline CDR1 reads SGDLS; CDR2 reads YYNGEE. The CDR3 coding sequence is TGTGCCAGCAGCCCCCGGGGAGATACGCAGTATTTT. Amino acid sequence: CASSPRGDTQYF.

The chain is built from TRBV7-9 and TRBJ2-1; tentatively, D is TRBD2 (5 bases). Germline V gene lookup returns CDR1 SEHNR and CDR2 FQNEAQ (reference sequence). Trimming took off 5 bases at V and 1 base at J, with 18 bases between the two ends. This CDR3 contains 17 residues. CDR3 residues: CASSEGSLVGSYNEQFF. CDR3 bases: TGTGCCAGCAGCGAAGGGAGTCTAGTTGGGTCCTACAATGAGCAGTTCTTC.

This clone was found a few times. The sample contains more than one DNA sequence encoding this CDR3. DNA for the CDR3: TGCGCCAGCAGCTTGGTGGGACTCCAAGAGACCCAGTACTTC. It is translated as CASSLVGLQETQYF. This chain links TRBV5-1 with TRBJ2-5; D may be TRBD2 (6 bases). CDR1 SGHRS and CDR2 YFSETQ come from the germline V gene. Trimming left V 0 bases short and J 1 base short, with 7 bases between. The CDR3 is made up of 14 amino acids.